These T cell receptor beta chains were read from a single sample in a study of T-cell memory formation after mild COVID-19. MiXCR, run by TCRdb on the 5' RACE reads, gives a single entry per CDR3 protein. The data show hundreds of thousands of distinct CDR3 sequences, with roughly 14% seen just once and around 2.2% held by the top ten. Sequenced sample: PBMCs or a T cell subset sorted from them (not recorded which). These receptors were taken from an adult woman who had mild COVID-19 (a few samples of this study predate the infection). Cell type and time point are not known. Both conserved end residues are part of each CDR3. The order of the fields is V gene, D gene, clone size, J gene, CDR3 protein, CDR3 DNA. The D gene is left open where the match is weak. Not every row has a clone size; where given, it reads once, few, many or a size class.

V: TRBV30
D: -
size: many
J: TRBJ1-5
CDR3: CAWSVQGNQPQHF
DNA: TGTGCCTGGAGTGTACAGGGCAATCAGCCCCAGCATTTT

V: TRBV2
D: -
size: -
J: TRBJ1-2
CDR3: CASSSREGYGYTF
DNA: TGTGCCAGCAGTTCCAGGGAGGGCTATGGCTACACCTTC

V: TRBV2
D: -
size: -
J: TRBJ2-7
CDR3: CASTEQGPSYEQYF
DNA: TGTGCCAGCACCGAACAGGGACCCTCCTACGAGCAGTACTTC

V: TRBV7-6
D: -
size: many
J: TRBJ1-4
CDR3: CASSLQTGFATNEKLFF
DNA: TGTGCCAGCAGCTTGCAGACAGGTTTTGCAACTAATGAAAAACTGTTTTTT

V: TRBV14
D: -
size: many
J: TRBJ2-1
CDR3: CASSQDLFSSYNEQFF
DNA: TGTGCCAGCAGCCAAGATCTTTTCAGCTCCTACAATGAGCAGTTCTTC

V: TRBV7-2
D: -
size: -
J: TRBJ1-1
CDR3: CASSWMLDSRNTEAFF
DNA: TGTGCCAGCAGCTGGATGTTAGACAGTAGGAACACTGAAGCTTTCTTT

V: TRBV4-2
D: -
size: -
J: TRBJ2-7
CDR3: CASSQGPLYEQYF
DNA: TGTGCCAGCAGCCAGGGACCTCTCTACGAGCAGTACTTC

V: TRBV6-6
D: -
size: -
J: TRBJ2-7
CDR3: CASRPSGEAYEQYF
DNA: TGTGCCAGCAGGCCCTCGGGAGAGGCCTACGAGCAGTACTTC

V: TRBV9
D: TRBD1
size: -
J: TRBJ2-2
CDR3: CASGDRTNTGELFF
DNA: TGTGCCTCGGGGGACAGGACCAACACCGGGGAGCTGTTTTTT

V: TRBV5-1
D: TRBD1
size: -
J: TRBJ1-1
CDR3: CASSLTGGPEAFF
DNA: TGCGCCAGCAGCTTGACAGGGGGACCTGAAGCTTTCTTT

V: TRBV12-3/TRBV12-4
D: TRBD1
size: few
J: TRBJ1-2
CDR3: CASSSGTVYGYTF
DNA: TGTGCCAGCAGCTCAGGGACAGTCTATGGCTACACCTTC

V: TRBV12-3/TRBV12-4
D: -
size: few
J: TRBJ2-6
CDR3: CASRQGVSGANVLTF
DNA: TGTGCCAGCAGGCAGGGTGTTTCTGGGGCCAACGTCCTGACTTTC

V: TRBV20-1
D: TRBD2
size: few
J: TRBJ2-5
CDR3: CSARPIGLGDETQYF
DNA: TGCAGTGCTAGACCGATCGGACTAGGAGACGAGACCCAGTACTTC

V: TRBV5-5
D: TRBD1
size: few
J: TRBJ2-5
CDR3: CASSRQGGWGETQYF
DNA: TGTGCCAGCAGCCGGCAAGGGGGCTGGGGAGAGACCCAGTACTTC

V: TRBV5-1
D: -
size: few
J: TRBJ2-3
CDR3: CASSLRSGADTQYF
DNA: TGCGCCAGCAGCTTGAGGAGCGGCGCAGATACGCAGTATTTT

V: TRBV4-1
D: -
size: -
J: TRBJ1-2
CDR3: CASSPIGSYGYTF
DNA: TGCGCCAGCAGTCCCATCGGTTCCTATGGCTACACCTTC

V: TRBV7-8
D: -
size: few
J: TRBJ2-7
CDR3: CASSPWRDEQYF
DNA: TGTGCCAGCAGCCCCTGGCGGGACGAGCAGTACTTC

V: TRBV6-5
D: TRBD1
size: few
J: TRBJ1-5
CDR3: CASRRRGQGDNQPQHF
DNA: TGTGCCAGCAGGCGAAGAGGACAGGGGGACAATCAGCCCCAGCATTTT

V: TRBV27
D: TRBD1
size: few
J: TRBJ1-1
CDR3: CASHRGPNTEAFF
DNA: TGTGCCAGCCACAGGGGACCGAACACTGAAGCTTTCTTT

V: TRBV7-8
D: -
size: -
J: TRBJ2-5
CDR3: CASRDYRVQKTQYF
DNA: TGTGCCAGCAGAGATTACAGGGTCCAAAAGACCCAGTACTTC

V: TRBV5-4
D: -
size: few
J: TRBJ2-5
CDR3: CASSSGQFASQETQYF
DNA: TGTGCCAGCAGCTCAGGACAGTTCGCGTCCCAAGAGACCCAGTACTTC

V: TRBV9
D: -
size: few
J: TRBJ1-1
CDR3: CASSVIPGRGAFF
DNA: TGTGCCAGCAGCGTTATCCCCGGGCGGGGAGCTTTCTTT

V: TRBV20-1
D: TRBD2
size: few
J: TRBJ2-1
CDR3: CSASVSGRAGNEQFF
DNA: TGCAGTGCTAGTGTAAGCGGGAGGGCGGGGAATGAGCAGTTCTTC

V: TRBV19
D: TRBD2
size: few
J: TRBJ2-1
CDR3: CASSSLSGGAQEQFF
DNA: TGTGCCAGTAGTAGCCTTAGCGGGGGGGCACAGGAGCAGTTCTTC

V: TRBV5-4
D: TRBD1
size: few
J: TRBJ2-4
CDR3: CASSRTTGDVKNIQYF
DNA: TGTGCCAGCAGCCGGACGACAGGGGATGTCAAAAACATTCAGTACTTC

V: TRBV15
D: -
size: -
J: TRBJ1-2
CDR3: CATSRDGVYGYTF
DNA: TGTGCCACCAGCAGAGACGGGGTATATGGCTACACCTTC

V: TRBV19
D: -
size: few
J: TRBJ1-5
CDR3: CASRVGANQPQHF
DNA: TGTGCCAGTAGAGTCGGGGCCAATCAGCCCCAGCATTTT

V: TRBV2
D: -
size: -
J: TRBJ2-5
CDR3: CASRLGRNQETQYF
DNA: TGTGCCAGCAGACTCGGACGGAATCAAGAGACCCAGTACTTC

V: TRBV12-3/TRBV12-4
D: -
size: few
J: TRBJ2-7
CDR3: CASSPDGGVGQYF
DNA: TGTGCCAGCAGTCCCGACGGAGGGGTGGGGCAGTACTTC

V: TRBV27
D: -
size: -
J: TRBJ1-2
CDR3: CASSLNGQVYGYTF
DNA: TGTGCCAGCAGTTTAAACGGTCAGGTCTATGGCTACACCTTC

V: TRBV15
D: -
size: few
J: TRBJ1-1
CDR3: CATSRMGAQGTEAFF
DNA: TGTGCCACCAGCAGAATGGGGGCACAGGGCACTGAAGCTTTCTTT

V: TRBV5-1
D: TRBD2
size: -
J: TRBJ2-7
CDR3: CASSLARSGLAGARYEQYF
DNA: TGCGCCAGCAGCTTGGCCAGATCCGGGCTAGCGGGGGCGAGATACGAGCAGTACTTC

V: TRBV5-6
D: -
size: few
J: TRBJ2-1
CDR3: CASSPVRTYSYNEQFF
DNA: TGTGCCAGCAGCCCGGTCAGGACTTACTCCTACAATGAGCAGTTCTTC

V: TRBV5-1
D: -
size: few
J: TRBJ2-7
CDR3: CASSLEGTLSKEQYF
DNA: TGCGCCAGCAGCTTGGAAGGGACCCTTTCTAAAGAGCAGTACTTC

V: TRBV30
D: -
size: few
J: TRBJ2-2
CDR3: CAWSPTGGGYTGELFF
DNA: TGTGCCTGGAGTCCTACGGGGGGCGGGTACACCGGGGAGCTGTTTTTT

V: TRBV7-9
D: TRBD1
size: few
J: TRBJ2-7
CDR3: CASSPGQGSEQYF
DNA: TGTGCCAGCAGCCCTGGACAGGGGAGCGAGCAGTACTTC

V: TRBV12-3/TRBV12-4
D: -
size: -
J: TRBJ1-5
CDR3: CASTLGGSQPQHF
DNA: TGTGCCAGCACCCTCGGGGGGTCCCAGCCCCAGCATTTT

V: TRBV20-1
D: -
size: few
J: TRBJ2-2
CDR3: CSASHLGSNTGELFF
DNA: TGCAGTGCTAGCCATTTGGGGTCGAACACCGGGGAGCTGTTTTTT

V: TRBV4-1
D: -
size: few
J: TRBJ2-6
CDR3: CASSHPGSGANVLTF
DNA: TGCGCCAGCAGCCACCCAGGGTCTGGGGCCAACGTCCTGACTTTC

V: TRBV3-1
D: -
size: many
J: TRBJ2-4
CDR3: CASSRGGGGAKNIQYF
DNA: TGTGCCAGCAGCCGAGGTGGTGGCGGAGCCAAAAACATTCAGTACTTC

V: TRBV5-1
D: TRBD1
size: few
J: TRBJ2-3
CDR3: CASSVDRPTDTQYF
DNA: TGCGCCAGCAGCGTGGACAGGCCCACAGATACGCAGTATTTT

V: TRBV6-5
D: -
size: few
J: TRBJ2-5
CDR3: CASSSYSAGGRGTQYF
DNA: TGTGCCAGCAGTTCCTATTCCGCCGGGGGCAGGGGGACCCAGTACTTC

V: TRBV18
D: TRBD2
size: few
J: TRBJ2-1
CDR3: CASSPPGGDKFF
DNA: TGTGCCAGCTCGCCACCGGGAGGAGATAAGTTCTTC